This passage covers 20 T cell receptor beta chains from one sample sequenced in a study of OX40 agonist ivuxolimab in advanced cancers. TCRdb's copy holds only in-frame clones and misses some; the assay was immunoSEQ multiplex PCR. The sample consists of around 84,000 clones, roughly 89% of them appearing once. Sequenced material: CD4+ or CD8+ T cells sorted from blood, taken in a trial of the OX40 agonist ivuxolimab. These receptors all stem from an adult with an advanced solid tumor such as melanoma, head and neck, liver or kidney cancer.

The rearrangement joins TRBV27 to TRBJ2-7; 8 bases are shared with TRBD2. J gave up 4 bases and V 6 bases, and 11 bases lay outside the gene matches. Per germline, CDR1 MNHEY and CDR2 SMNVEV (reference sequence). The CDR3 consists of 15 residues. In DNA form, the CDR3 reads TGTGCCAGCAGCCCACGGGGGGGTTTGACTTACGAGCAGTACTTC. The encoded protein is CASSPRGGLTYEQYF.

The genes are TRBV4-2 and TRBJ1-1; D possibly corresponds to TRBD1 (6 bases). The CDR3 contains 15 residues. In germline, CDR1 is LGHNA, CDR2 YNFKEQ. V lost 3 bases and J lost 0, with 11 bases in between. The CDR3 DNA is TGTGCCAGCAGCCAGTCGGACAGATTGAACACTGAAGCTTTCTTT. Encoded protein: CASSQSDRLNTEAFF.

V gene TRBV28 combines with J gene TRBJ1-5; 8 bases agree with TRBD1. This CDR3 is built from 14 residues. Germline V gives CDR1 MDHEN, CDR2 SYDVKM. V lost 5 bases and J lost 7; bases outside the gene matches: 7. CDR3 sequence reads: CASSPGQGGQPQHF. The DNA for the CDR3 is TGTGCCAGCAGTCCAGGACAGGGCGGCCAGCCCCAGCATTTT.

Written as DNA, the CDR3 is TGTGCCAGCAGCGTAGAGGACGGACCGTACGAGCAGTACTTC. Protein: CASSVEDGPYEQYF. This chain joins TRBV9 and TRBJ2-7; D is unresolved. V was cut by 0 bases and J by 4 bases, with 11 bases left in between. Germline V lookup: CDR1 SGDLS, CDR2 YYNGEE. This CDR3 has 14 residues. The whole variable domain, filled in from reference TRBV9 and TRBJ2-7, reads DSGVTQTPKHLITATGQRVTLRCSPRSGDLSVYWYQQSLDQGLQFLIQYYNGEERAKGNILERFSAQQFPDLHSELNLSSLELGDSALYFCASSVEDGPYEQYFGPGTRLTVT.

This chain links TRBV5-4 with TRBJ2-7, with D perhaps matching TRBD2 (6 bases). Germline CDR1 SGHNT, CDR2 YYREEE (reference sequence). V was trimmed by 5 bases and J by 1 base, leaving 13 bases between them. The CDR3 contains 14 residues. The CDR3 DNA sequence: TGTGCCAGCAGTGGGGGGTCAGGTTCCTACGAGCAGTACTTC. It translates to CASSGGSGSYEQYF.

The J gene is TRBJ2-5, the V gene TRBV7-9; weak D call: TRBD1 (5 bases). Trimming took off 10 bases at V and 5 bases at J, with 11 bases between the two ends. The V gene's germline CDR1 is SEHNR and CDR2 FQNEAQ (reference sequence). The length of the CDR3 is 11 residues. The CDR3 coding sequence is TGTGCCACACAGGCCCAGGAGACCCAGTACTTC. Amino acid sequence: CATQAQETQYF.

The chain joins TRBV5-4 to TRBJ2-7; tentative D call: TRBD2 (5 bases). Trimming pared 1 base from V and 3 bases from J, leaving 14 bases between. The CDR3 extends over 15 amino acids. Germline CDR1 is SGHNT and CDR2 is YYREEE (reference sequence). This CDR3 is CASSLLGGRFYEQYF. The CDR3 DNA reads as TGTGCCAGCAGCTTGTTAGGCGGGCGATTCTACGAGCAGTACTTC.

The chain joins TRBV4-1 to TRBJ2-3, with 8 bases matching TRBD2. The junction had 12 bases not matched to a gene; V was cut back by 1 base and J by 0 bases. This CDR3 contains 19 residues. CDR1 is MGHRA and CDR2 is YSYEKL in the germline V gene. CDR3 coding DNA: TGCGCCAGCAGCCAAGGTGAACTAGCGGATTTCTTTAGCACAGATACGCAGTATTTT. Translating it yields CASSQGELADFFSTDTQYF.

V gene TRBV10-3 combines with J gene TRBJ1-3; D not resolved. Trimming pared 10 bases from V and 3 bases from J, leaving 10 bases between. Germline V gene lookup returns CDR1 ENHRY and CDR2 SYGVKD. This CDR3 is 12 amino acids long. The CDR3 bases are TGTGCCAACGGGCCCCATGGAAACACCATATATTTT. Amino acids: CANGPHGNTIYF.

The chain joins TRBV5-4 to TRBJ1-5, with D perhaps TRBD1 (5 bases). Germline V gene sequence: CDR1 SGHNT, CDR2 YYREEE (reference sequence). This CDR3 contains 15 residues. V lost 4 bases and J 2 bases, leaving 13 bases between the germline ends. The CDR3 is CASSRDGSGNQPQHF. Here the CDR3 DNA reads TGTGCCAGCAGCAGGGACGGGTCAGGCAATCAGCCCCAGCATTTT.

The chain combines TRBV7-7 with TRBJ2-2; possibly TRBD2 for D (6 bases). The CDR3 runs 14 residues. From germline, CDR1 is SSHAT and CDR2 FNYEAQ (reference sequence). Trimming took off 3 bases at V and 2 bases at J, with 7 bases between the two ends. CDR3 DNA: TGTGCCAGCAGCTTTGGGACTAACACCGGGGAGCTGTTTTTT. It is translated as CASSFGTNTGELFF.

The chain has TRBV5-4 and TRBJ1-2; 8 nucleotides agree with TRBD1. Germline CDR1 and CDR2: SGHNT and YYREEE (reference sequence). V lost 2 bases and J lost 7; bases outside the gene matches: 4. The CDR3 covers 13 residues. CDR3 loop: CASSFQGAIGYTF. In nucleotides, the CDR3 is TGTGCCAGCAGCTTCCAGGGGGCGATTGGCTACACCTTC.

Note on this clone: Other nucleotide sequences in the sample specify the same CDR3. V usage is TRBV18 and J usage is TRBJ2-5; D unclear. V was clipped by 4 bases and J by 1 base, with 4 bases between them. From germline, CDR1 is KGHSH and CDR2 LQKENI. This CDR3 comprises 12 residues. The CDR3 nucleotides are TGTGCCAGCTCACAGGTCCAAGAGACCCAGTACTTC. It codes for CASSQVQETQYF.

Worth noting for this clone: Other DNA sequences in the sample encode the same CDR3. The rearrangement uses TRBV4-1 and TRBJ1-2; D gene ambiguous. Per the germline V gene, CDR1 is MGHRA and CDR2 is YSYEKL. V gave up 0 bases and J gave up 13 bases, with 12 bases separating them. The CDR3 length is 12 residues. Here the CDR3 DNA reads TGCGCCAGCAGCCAAGAAGGACCAAGGCGCACCTTC. This gives the protein CASSQEGPRRTF.

The sample holds one count of this clone. The gene calls are TRBV28 and TRBJ2-7; 8 positions match TRBD2. The CDR3 runs 14 residues. Looked up from germline, CDR1 is MDHEN and CDR2 is SYDVKM. V gave up 6 bases and J gave up 3 bases; unmatched junction bases: 7. The CDR3 reads CASSVSGSVYEQYF. The DNA of the CDR3 is TGTGCCAGCAGCGTGAGCGGGAGCGTCTACGAGCAGTACTTC. Full variable domain (outside the CDR3, taken from reference TRBV28 and TRBJ2-7): DVKVTQSSRYLVKRTGEKVFLECVQDMDHENMFWYRQDPGLGLRLIYFSYDVKMKEKGDIPEGYSVSREKKERFSLILESASTNQTSMYLCASSVSGSVYEQYFGPGTRLTVT.

The rearrangement uses TRBV7-9 and TRBJ2-7; 9 positions match TRBD2. Germline lookup yields CDR1 SEHNR and CDR2 FQNEAQ (reference sequence). This CDR3 has 13 residues. V lost 8 bases and J lost 2; bases outside the gene matches: 4. The CDR3 region has the DNA TGTGCCAGCGGGGGCGGGAGGGCCTACGAGCAGTACTTC. This encodes CASGGGRAYEQYF.

The chain links TRBV6-1 to TRBJ2-5; D may be TRBD1 (6 bases). In germline, CDR1 is MNHNS, CDR2 SASEGT. The CDR3 is 14 residues long. Deletions cut 1 base from V and 4 bases from J, with 10 bases between. The CDR3 nucleotides are TGTGCCAGCAGTGAAGGAACAGGGTCAGAGACCCAGTACTTC. Translating gives CASSEGTGSETQYF.

The gene calls are TRBV11-2 and TRBJ1-4, with 10 nucleotides matching TRBD1. There are 14 residues in the CDR3. Germline lookup yields CDR1 SGHAT and CDR2 FQNNGV. Trimming at V came to 3 bases and at J to 5 bases, leaving 0 bases not matched to a gene. The CDR3 nucleotides read TGTGCCAGCAGCTTGGGACAGGGGAATGAAAAACTGTTTTTT. This encodes CASSLGQGNEKLFF.

The rearrangement uses TRBV5-1 and TRBJ1-2; a weak D match, TRBD1 (5 bases). Trimming cost V 4 bases and J 2 bases, with 18 bases left between them. The germline V gene encodes CDR1 SGHRS and CDR2 YFSETQ. The CDR3 contains 16 residues. The CDR3: CASSLVRQRENYGYTF. CDR3 nucleotides: TGCGCCAGCAGCCTAGTCCGACAGCGAGAGAACTATGGCTACACCTTC. The entire variable domain, with the rest obtained from reference TRBV5-1 and TRBJ1-2, is as follows: KAGVTQTPRYLIKTRGQQVTLSCSPISGHRSVSWYQQTPGQGLQFLFEYFSETQRNKGNFPGRFSGRQFSNSRSEMNVSTLELGDSALYLCASSLVRQRENYGYTFGSGTRLTVV.

The chain combines TRBV9 with TRBJ2-1, with unresolved D. V was shortened by 5 bases and J by 9 bases, with 9 bases between the two germline ends. The CDR3 consists of 11 residues. CDR1 is SGDLS, CDR2 YYNGEE, per germline. Here the CDR3 DNA reads TGTGCCAGCAGGGGCCCGGGTGAGCAGTTCTTC. Translating it yields CASRGPGEQFF. Full variable domain (missing parts from reference TRBV9 and TRBJ2-1): DSGVTQTPKHLITATGQRVTLRCSPRSGDLSVYWYQQSLDQGLQFLIQYYNGEERAKGNILERFSAQQFPDLHSELNLSSLELGDSALYFCASRGPGEQFFGPGTRLTVL.